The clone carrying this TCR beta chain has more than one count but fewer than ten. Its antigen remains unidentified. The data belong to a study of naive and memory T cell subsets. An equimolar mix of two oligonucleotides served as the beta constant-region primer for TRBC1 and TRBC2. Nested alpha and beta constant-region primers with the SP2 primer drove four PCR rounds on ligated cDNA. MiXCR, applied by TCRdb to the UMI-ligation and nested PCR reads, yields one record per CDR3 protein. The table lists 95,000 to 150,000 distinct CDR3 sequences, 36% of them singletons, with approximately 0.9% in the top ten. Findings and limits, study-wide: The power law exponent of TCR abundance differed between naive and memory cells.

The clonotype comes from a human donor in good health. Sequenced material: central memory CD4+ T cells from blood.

The DNA of the CDR3 is TGTGCCAGCAGCTTACTGGGGCCCAGGAACATTCAGTACTTC. Translating it yields CASSLLGPRNIQYF. The J gene is TRBJ2-4, the V gene TRBV7-2; D may be TRBD1 (5 bases). Trimming removed 2 bases at V and 7 bases at J, with 12 bases between. The CDR3 runs to 14 residues. Germline lookup yields CDR1 SGHTA and CDR2 FQGNSA.